What follows is one T cell receptor beta chain and its context. Antigen unknown. CDR1 is SGHNT, CDR2 YYREEE, per germline (reference sequence). With 7 bases clipped from V and 3 bases from J, the junction kept 6 bases outside the gene matches. The CDR3 spans 15 residues. This specimen comes from a study of shared clonotypes between healthy human individuals. About the study: A donor's plate count was three for CD4 naive and three for CD4 memory; CD8 naive had two and CD8 memory one. General observations from the study: Sampling used blood alone; tissue repertoires probably differ. Four donors had about 5.1% of their naive CD4 clonotypes in common.

The authors ran the assay at deep level. Method: immunoSEQ multiplex PCR; TCRdb's copy keeps in-frame clones and lacks some. This table holds roughly 100,000 clones, less than 75% found once. Material for sequencing was memory CD8+ T cells sorted from blood. This sample's subset: CD45RO+ cells pooled with CCR7-negative TemRA cells. This chain links TRBV5-4 with TRBJ2-7, with TRBD2 identical over 14 bases. This clonotype was obtained from a woman aged 25-40 years in good health. The CDR3 sequence: CASGPGTSGSYEQYF. The CDR3 coding sequence is TGTGCCAGCGGCCCCGGGACTAGCGGGAGCTACGAGCAGTACTTC.